The 12 T cell receptor beta chains below come from one sample, sequenced in a study of blood T cell repertoires in COVID-19. Sequencing was performed with immunoSEQ multiplex PCR; in TCRdb, only in-frame clones are kept and a portion is missing. The sample includes about 190,000 clones, around nine tenths of them seen just once. The specimen was peripheral blood. The receptors stem from a young man with active or convalescent COVID-19.

This clone showed up just a few times. This chain joins TRBV23-1 and TRBJ1-6, with a weak D call TRBD1 (6 bases). TRBV23-1 carries the ORF label, with uncertain function. The CDR3 is made up of 17 amino acids. The ends were cut back, 0 bases at V and 5 bases at J, with 14 bases in the middle. The CDR3 spells CASSQSLRGANNSPLHF. The DNA for the CDR3 is TGCGCCAGCAGTCAATCCCTCAGGGGCGCGAATAATTCACCCCTCCACTTT.

The chain combines TRBV5-1 with TRBJ1-1; D possibly corresponds to TRBD1 (6 bases). This CDR3 comprises 17 residues. The V gene lost 2 bases and the J gene lost 1 base, with 18 bases spanning the gap. Germline V gives CDR1 SGHRS, CDR2 YFSETQ. CDR3 DNA: TGCGCCAGCAGCTTTAAAAACCAGGGGATGGGGAACACTGAAGCTTTCTTT. Translated: CASSFKNQGMGNTEAFF.

CDR3 in amino acids: CASSVGLYNEQFF. CDR3 DNA: TGTGCCAGCAGCGTGGGACTTTACAATGAGCAGTTCTTC. The J gene is TRBJ2-1, the V gene TRBV5-6; TRBD2 might be the D (6 bases). From germline, CDR1 is SGHDT and CDR2 YYEEEE. The CDR3 has 13 amino acids. Trimming cost V 4 bases and J 4 bases, with 9 bases left between them.

The V and J genes are TRBV4-1 and TRBJ2-3; TRBD2 aligns across 8 bases. Losses at the gene ends were 4 bases for V and 2 bases for J; bases not matched to a gene: 2. The CDR3 is made up of 14 amino acids. Germline CDR1 and CDR2: MGHRA and YSYEKL. CDR3 bases: TGCGCCAGCAGCCTAGCGGGAAACACAGATACGCAGTATTTT. Its translation: CASSLAGNTDTQYF.

The CDR3: CASSRRWGDQETQYF. The CDR3 DNA is TGTGCCAGCAGCCGAAGATGGGGGGATCAAGAGACCCAGTACTTC. This chain links TRBV5-4 with TRBJ2-5; a weak D match, TRBD2 (6 bases). CDR3 length equals 15 residues. From germline, CDR1 is SGHNT and CDR2 YYREEE (reference sequence). Between the trimmed V and J ends, which lost 4 bases and 2 bases, there was a span of 15 bases.

CDR3 sequence: CAISESAGRINSPLHF. DNA for the CDR3: TGTGCCATCAGTGAGTCGGCGGGTCGGATTAATTCACCCCTCCACTTT. The V gene is TRBV10-3, the J gene TRBJ1-6; unclear D gene. Germline V lookup: CDR1 ENHRY, CDR2 SYGVKD. The V end lost 0 bases, the J end lost 6 bases, and 12 bases lay between the germline ends. This CDR3 region has 16 residues.

The chain is built from TRBV15 and TRBJ1-5; no definite D call. Germline-derived CDR1 and CDR2 are LNHNV and YYDKDF (reference sequence). Trimming stripped 6 bases from V and 0 bases from J, with 12 bases between. This CDR3 has 15 amino acids. The CDR3 loop reads CATSQMKYSNQPQHF. As DNA, the CDR3 is TGTGCCACCAGTCAGATGAAATATAGCAATCAGCCCCAGCATTTT. The full variable domain, completed using reference TRBV15 and TRBJ1-5, is DAMVIQNPRYQVTQFGKPVTLSCSQTLNHNVMYWYQQKSSQAPKLLFHYYDKDFNNEADTPDNFQSRRPNTSFCFLDIRSPGLGDTAMYLCATSQMKYSNQPQHFGDGTRLSIL.

V and J are TRBV18 and TRBJ2-1; tentatively, D is TRBD2 (6 bases). This CDR3 spans 15 amino acids. The V end was cut by 5 bases, the J end by 1 base, with 12 bases between. Per the germline V gene, CDR1 is KGHSH and CDR2 is LQKENI. Here the CDR3 reads CASSTSSVSYNEQFF. CDR3 coding DNA: TGTGCCAGCTCAACTTCTAGCGTATCCTACAATGAGCAGTTCTTC.

V is TRBV30 and J is TRBJ2-5, with D perhaps matching TRBD1 (6 bases). Germline V gives CDR1 GTSNPN, CDR2 SVGIG (reference sequence). V was pared by 1 base and J by 5 bases, with 17 bases between. The CDR3 sequence is 15 residues long. CDR3 nucleotide sequence: TGTGCCTGGAGTGACCAGGGCAGGGGACCCGAGACCCAGTACTTC. Translated, it gives CAWSDQGRGPETQYF.

V gene TRBV6-5 combines with J gene TRBJ1-3; the match to TRBD1 covers 7 bases. Germline-derived CDR1 and CDR2 are MNHEY and SVGAGI. With 4 bases clipped from V and 2 bases from J, the junction kept 2 bases outside the gene matches. The CDR3 totals 14 residues. The CDR3, as DNA: TGTGCCAGCAGTTCGACAGGGACTGGAAACACCATATATTTT. It codes for CASSSTGTGNTIYF.

This clone was picked up one time. The chain uses TRBV5-1 and TRBJ1-1, with D maybe TRBD1 (5 bases). Trimming pared 4 bases from V and 0 bases from J, leaving 16 bases between. Germline V gives CDR1 SGHRS, CDR2 YFSETQ. CDR3 length: 16 amino acids. Here the CDR3 reads CASSPGGGSLNTEAFF. The CDR3 nucleotides read TGCGCCAGCAGCCCCGGGGGGGGTAGTTTGAACACTGAAGCTTTCTTT.

The chain's CDR3 is CASSLVTQGQGAYNEQFF. The CDR3 nucleotides read TGCGCCAGCAGCTTGGTGACGCAGGGACAGGGGGCCTACAATGAGCAGTTCTTC. The chain combines TRBV5-1 with TRBJ2-1, with 11 bases that match TRBD1. V lost 0 bases to trimming and J lost 2 bases; unmatched junction nucleotides: 7. This CDR3 spans 18 amino acids. Germline V gene sequence: CDR1 SGHRS, CDR2 YFSETQ. The full variable domain, rest sourced from reference TRBV5-1 and TRBJ2-1, is KAGVTQTPRYLIKTRGQQVTLSCSPISGHRSVSWYQQTPGQGLQFLFEYFSETQRNKGNFPGRFSGRQFSNSRSEMNVSTLELGDSALYLCASSLVTQGQGAYNEQFFGPGTRLTVL.